The T cell receptor beta chain described here comes from a study of blood T cell repertoires in COVID-19 (dated by TCRdb to about 2020). Study-level background: Samples covering the acute and convalescent phases of COVID-19 were provided by collaborators in the United States, Italy and Spain. The repertoires were made available in a free public database intended to serve as a resource for research on the immune response to SARS-CoV-2. Sample metadata almost always included a de-identified subject ID, COVID-19 status, age in years and sex. Where available, HLA class I and class II types were taken from metadata supplied by the sample provider and were not determined by assay-based typing. The material from the prospective study consisted of cDNA or gDNA derived from T cells, B-cell-depleted T cells, or PBMCs. Deeply sampled blood TCRbeta repertoires from subjects exposed to, actively infected with, or recovered from COVID-19 were included in the dataset. The samples were drawn from two sources: the first 160 participants of the ongoing ImmuneRACE study, and over 950 subjects contributed by 6 global collaborators. What the study reported, not specific to this receptor: The quantity of clinical and demographic metadata differed by source and by participant and was supplied without curation.

TCRbeta CDR3 regions were amplified from genomic DNA by means of the immunoSEQ Assay, a bias-controlled multiplex PCR. The paper's data handling went like this. The number of nucleated cells in each sample was estimated by amplification of reference gene primers within the assay. To quantify the absolute abundance of each unique TCRbeta CDR3 rearrangement, sequence reads were collapsed and filtered. Productive Simpson clonality was computed per sample as the square root of Simpson's diversity index over productive rearrangements. TCRdb retrieved this table from immuneACCESS and kept in-frame rearrangements only. Not all clones are present; in checked studies, unresolved V genes account for under half, and no reason is known for the remainder. That table gives V, J and clone size, and the DNA gave D and trimming. Recorded for this sample are 210,000 or so clones; about nine tenths of them occurred a single time. Clones ranked in the top ten supply less than 4.5% of the sample.

The germline V gene encodes CDR1 MNHEY and CDR2 SVGEGT. V loses 5 bases at its end and J loses 15 bases; junction bases beyond the gene matches: 12. From its cysteine to its phenylalanine, the CDR3 spans 13 amino acids. The kept DNA is CDR3 alone, 39 bases in frame from the first base. The sample holds a few counts of this clone. There is no known antigen for this receptor. No base qualities exist here, and no much larger clone lies one base off it. Whole blood was collected in K2EDTA tubes by collaborating institutions according to the institutions' own protocols. For TCRbeta analysis, collaborators shipped samples in one of three forms: frozen whole blood, isolated PBMCs, or DNA extracted from either of those sample types.

The sequence derives from a man aged 50 or older with acute or convalescent COVID-19. Sequencing was carried out using peripheral blood. Rearrangement joined TRBV6-2 or TRBV6-3 to TRBJ2-1, and TRBD1 matches 8 of the central bases. The CDR3 region: CASSHTTGEGRFF. The base sequence is TGTGCCAGCAGTCACACGACAGGGGAAGGGAGGTTCTTC.